What follows are 19 T cell receptor beta chains derived from one specimen sequenced in a study of regulatory T cells in long-lasting Graves disease. Through Arm-PCR of CDR3 regions and iRepertoire HTBI primers, TCR beta libraries were built. TCRdb ran MiXCR on the multiplex PCR reads and lists one entry per CDR3 protein. The sample carries around 400,000 distinct CDR3 sequences, over 20% recorded once. Time point given: persistent/refractory GD, antithyroid drugs over 5 years with positive TRAb. The TCR library was made from RNA extracted from PBMCs. Source: peripheral blood mononuclear cells (PBMCs), taken when the disease was refractory, from a patient treated with antithyroid drugs. The receptors come from a female donor with Graves disease.

The chain employs TRBV28 and TRBJ2-1; D tentatively fits TRBD1 or TRBD2 (5 bases each). Germline V gene lookup returns CDR1 MDHEN and CDR2 SYDVKM. CDR3 length equals 14 residues. V gave up 5 bases and J gave up 5 bases, with 13 bases separating them. The DNA for the CDR3 is TGTGCCAGCAGTCCCACCGGGACCGACAATGAGCAGTTCTTC. It translates to CASSPTGTDNEQFF.

On this clonotype itself: Germline is not matched at one junction end, which may reflect a read error. V gene TRBV6-2 or TRBV6-3 combines with J gene TRBJ2-7; 8 nucleotides line up with TRBD2. Germline V lookup: CDR1 MNHEY, CDR2 SVGEGT. The CDR3 runs to 17 residues. The CDR3 loop reads CASSYSGAGASSYEQHF. In DNA form, the CDR3 reads TGTGCCAGCAGTTACTCCGGAGCGGGAGCTAGCTCCTACGAGCAGCACTTC.

This chain connects TRBV14 to TRBJ2-7; 7 bases agree with TRBD2. J gave up 2 bases and V 0 bases, and 4 bases lay outside the gene matches. Per germline, CDR1 SGHDN and CDR2 FVKESK. The CDR3 runs 15 residues. The CDR3 DNA reads TGTGCCAGCAGCCAAGATGCGGGGGAGACCTACGAGCAGTACTTC. Its translation is CASSQDAGETYEQYF.

This clonotype was picked up many times. The chain uses TRBV28 and TRBJ1-1; 7 bases line up with TRBD1. Looked up from germline, CDR1 is MDHEN and CDR2 is SYDVKM. The CDR3 has 15 amino acids. V shed 3 bases and J 3 bases; nucleotides not matched to a gene: 7. This CDR3 is CASSFPRGLDTEAFF. The DNA for the CDR3 is TGTGCCAGCAGTTTTCCTAGGGGGCTGGACACTGAAGCTTTCTTT.

To note about this clonotype: This may be a read error, as it is one base from a much larger clone. The genes are TRBV15 and TRBJ1-4, with no clear D. CDR3 size: 15 residues. Germline assignment: CDR1 LNHNV and CDR2 YYDKDF (reference sequence). The CDR3 DNA sequence: TGTGCCACCAGCCTGCTGGTAGCAACTAATGAAAAACTGTATTTT. This encodes CATSLLVATNEKLYF.

There are many counts of this clonotype. V is TRBV28 and J is TRBJ1-5; D not certain. Germline CDR1 and CDR2: MDHEN and SYDVKM. This CDR3 spans 11 amino acids. The V and J ends lost 3 bases and 9 bases respectively, with 6 bases between them. The CDR3 DNA sequence: TGTGCCAGCAGTTTGATCGGGCCCCAGCATTTT. It encodes CASSLIGPQHF.

This clonotype appeared a few times. This chain joins TRBV10-1 and TRBJ1-1, with a weak D call TRBD1 (6 bases). The CDR3 contains 14 residues. Germline V gene sequence: CDR1 WNHNN, CDR2 SYGVQD (reference sequence). Trimming stripped 4 bases from V and 3 bases from J, with 12 bases between. CDR3 sequence: CASSASPGDTEAFF. As DNA, the CDR3 is TGCGCCAGCAGTGCCTCCCCAGGGGACACTGAAGCTTTCTTT.

This clonotype showed up many times. The chain links TRBV2 to TRBJ1-4; 9 bases are shared with TRBD1. V lost 10 bases and J lost 7; bases outside the gene matches: 7. The CDR3 is 13 amino acids. The germline V gene encodes CDR1 SNHLY and CDR2 FYNNEI. The CDR3 sequence is CATTGGRGEKLFF. In DNA, the CDR3 is TGTGCCACCACAGGGGGCCGCGGTGAAAAACTGTTTTTT.

As regards this clonotype: A single base separates this from a much larger clone, so it may be a read error. CDR3 protein: CASSLKMNTEAFF. The CDR3 DNA is TGTGCCAGCAGCTTAAAGATGAACACTGAAGCTTTCTTT. The chain joins TRBV11-3 to TRBJ1-1, with no clear D. The CDR3 consists of 13 residues. Looked up from germline, CDR1 is SGHNT and CDR2 is YENEEA. Trimming removed 2 bases at V and 0 bases at J, with 4 bases between.

This clonotype was seen at least ten times. Because it lacks the conserved phenylalanine or tryptophan at the end, this CDR3 is likely a read error. Because the CDR3's place on the DNA is in doubt, the DNA is left out and the CDR3 is given as listed by TCRdb. The chain combines TRBV28 with TRBJ2-4. The CDR3 is 8 residues long, counting both termini. Germline V gene sequence: CDR1 MDHEN, CDR2 SYDVKM. CDR3 amino acids: CASSLRRP.

This clonotype has more than one count but fewer than ten. Germline and junction disagree at one end, which may indicate a read error. V gene TRBV18 combines with J gene TRBJ2-7; D is possibly TRBD2 (6 bases). The germline V gene encodes CDR1 KGHSH and CDR2 LQKENI. The CDR3 length is 17 residues. The CDR3 sequence: CASSQGLRDRVSYEQCF. DNA of the CDR3: TGTGCCAGCTCACAGGGGTTGCGGGATCGGGTGTCCTACGAGCAGTGCTTC.

This clonotype has at least ten counts. J is TRBJ2-7 and V is TRBV2; 10 nucleotides agree with TRBD2. V lost 2 bases, J lost 4 bases, and 5 bases stayed unmatched. Germline V lookup: CDR1 SNHLY, CDR2 FYNNEI. The length of the CDR3 is 15 residues. The CDR3 region is CASSERLAGVYEQYF. CDR3 nucleotide sequence: TGTGCCAGCAGTGAACGTCTAGCGGGAGTTTACGAGCAGTACTTC.

The gene calls are TRBV6-2 or TRBV6-3 and TRBJ2-1; TRBD2 matches at 7 bases. The CDR3 consists of 15 residues. Germline V lookup: CDR1 MNHEY, CDR2 SVGEGT. Losses at the gene ends were 6 bases for V and 5 bases for J; bases not matched to a gene: 10. CDR3 region: CASSFPGEGDNEQFF. The CDR3 nucleotides read TGTGCCAGCAGCTTCCCCGGGGAGGGAGACAATGAGCAGTTCTTC.

The chain has TRBV5-6 and TRBJ2-7; 7 bases line up with TRBD1. The CDR3 runs to 13 residues. V lost 2 bases, J lost 6 bases, and 5 bases stayed unmatched. Germline V gene data show CDR1 as SGHDT and CDR2 as YYEEEE. The DNA of the CDR3 is TGTGCCAGCAGCTTAGGGACAGCCGTCGAGCAGTACTTC. Its protein product is CASSLGTAVEQYF.

This clonotype came up many times. V and J are TRBV28 and TRBJ1-2; 7 bases align to TRBD1. J lost 4 bases, V lost 6 bases, and 8 bases had no gene match. Per the germline V gene, CDR1 is MDHEN and CDR2 is SYDVKM. The CDR3 has 14 residues. Here the CDR3 reads CASRITGQSYGYTF. CDR3 nucleotide sequence: TGTGCCAGCAGGATCACGGGACAGAGCTATGGCTACACCTTC.

Ten or more counts support this clonotype. The chain couples TRBV28 to TRBJ2-7; D is ambiguous. CDR3 length: 14 amino acids. Trimming cost V 7 bases and J 2 bases, with 15 bases left between them. Germline-derived CDR1 and CDR2 are MDHEN and SYDVKM. CDR3 region: CASTIGQAAYEQYF. In nucleotides, the CDR3 is TGTGCCAGCACAATAGGGCAGGCCGCCTACGAGCAGTACTTC.

A few counts support this clonotype. The chain links TRBV20-1 to TRBJ2-5, with D hard to call. V lost 6 bases, J lost 4 bases, and 15 bases lay in between. The CDR3 has 13 amino acids. Germline-derived CDR1 and CDR2 are DFQATT and SNEGSKA (reference sequence). The chain's CDR3 is CSADSGLRETQYF. CDR3 nucleotide sequence: TGCAGTGCAGACTCCGGGCTACGAGAGACCCAGTACTTC.

This rearrangement joins TRBV7-8 to TRBJ2-4, with 10 bases lining up with TRBD1. V gave up 0 bases and J gave up 8 bases; unmatched junction bases: 7. The CDR3 extends over 16 amino acids. In germline, CDR1 is SGHVS, CDR2 FQNEAQ. The CDR3 DNA follows: TGTGCCAGCAGCTTAGCGGTCATAGGGACAGGGGACATTCAGTACTTC. This translates into CASSLAVIGTGDIQYF.

In its sample, this clonotype was seen a few times. The rearrangement links TRBV9 to TRBJ2-7, with D maybe TRBD1 (5 bases). Germline CDR1 is SGDLS and CDR2 is YYNGEE. CDR3 size: 14 residues. V shed 0 bases and J shed 0 bases, with 7 bases lying between them. CDR3 loop: CASSVVDNSYEQYF. The CDR3 nucleotides are TGTGCCAGCAGCGTAGTGGACAACTCCTACGAGCAGTACTTC.